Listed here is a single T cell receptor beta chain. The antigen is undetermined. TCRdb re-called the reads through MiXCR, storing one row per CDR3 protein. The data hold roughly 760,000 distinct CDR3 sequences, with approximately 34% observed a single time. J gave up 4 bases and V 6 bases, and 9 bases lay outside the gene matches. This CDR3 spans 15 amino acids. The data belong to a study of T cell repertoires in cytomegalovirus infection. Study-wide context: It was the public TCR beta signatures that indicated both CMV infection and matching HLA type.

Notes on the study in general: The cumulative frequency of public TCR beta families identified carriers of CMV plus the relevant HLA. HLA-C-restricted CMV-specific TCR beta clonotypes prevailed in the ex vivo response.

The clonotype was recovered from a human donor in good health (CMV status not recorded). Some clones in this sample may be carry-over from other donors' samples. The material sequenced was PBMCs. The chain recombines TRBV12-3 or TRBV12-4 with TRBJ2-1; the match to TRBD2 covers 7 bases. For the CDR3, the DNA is TGTGCCAGCAGCTTCGGGGAGGGCAGGTACAATGAGCAGTTCTTC. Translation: CASSFGEGRYNEQFF.